Each of the 8 T cell receptor beta chains below was sequenced from the same sample in a study of T cells after yellow fever vaccination. Using its own MiXCR run on the 5' RACE reads, TCRdb lists one record per CDR3 protein. Among roughly 310,000 distinct CDR3 sequences listed, around 3.6% were seen once. The input for sequencing was PBMCs, taken on the day of the yellow fever booster vaccination. These receptors came from a man aged 18 to 29 who received the YFV17D yellow fever vaccine.

The V and J genes are TRBV6-5 and TRBJ2-3, with 12 bases that match TRBD2. V lost 7 bases to trimming and J lost 4 bases; unmatched junction nucleotides: 3. This CDR3 has 14 amino acids. In germline, CDR1 is MNHEY, CDR2 SVGAGI. The CDR3 loop reads CASTASGGADTQYF. DNA for the CDR3: TGTGCCAGCACCGCTAGCGGGGGGGCAGATACGCAGTATTTT.

This clonotype appeared a few times. The V call is TRBV6-2 or TRBV6-3, the J call TRBJ2-1; the D gene is possibly TRBD2 (5 bases). Trimming shortened V by 3 bases and J by 7 bases, and 7 bases separated the two germline ends. CDR1 MNHEY and CDR2 SVGEGT come from the germline V gene. The CDR3 totals 12 residues. This chain's CDR3 is CASSYRRNEQFF. CDR3 sequence (DNA): TGTGCCAGCAGTTATAGGAGGAATGAGCAGTTCTTC.

This clonotype was observed many times. The chain couples TRBV7-8 to TRBJ2-4; the D gene is possibly TRBD2 (5 bases). Germline V lookup: CDR1 SGHVS, CDR2 FQNEAQ. V shed 4 bases and J shed 0 bases, with 13 bases lying between them. This CDR3 region has 16 residues. For the CDR3, the DNA is TGTGCCAGCAGCTCCCGACTACCTGCAGCCAAAAACATTCAGTACTTC. This translates into CASSSRLPAAKNIQYF.

This clonotype was detected a few times. This chain joins TRBV5-1 and TRBJ1-1; D is perhaps TRBD1 (5 bases). This CDR3 is 18 amino acids long. CDR1 SGHRS and CDR2 YFSETQ come from the germline V gene. Trimming took off 3 bases at V and 3 bases at J, with 24 bases between the two ends. For the CDR3, the DNA is TGCGCCAGCAGCTGGCCCAACGACGTCGGGGGTATGGACACTGAAGCTTTCTTT. Protein: CASSWPNDVGGMDTEAFF.

The chain uses TRBV5-1 and TRBJ2-2, with 8 bases identical to TRBD2. Germline V CDR1 and CDR2: SGHRS, YFSETQ. The CDR3 contains 17 residues. V shed 5 bases, J shed 4 bases, and the junction held 13 bases outside the gene matches. In nucleotides, the CDR3 is TGCGCCAGCAGTTTAGCCCTCGGGGGGGCCAGCACCGGGGAGCTGTTTTTT. Translation: CASSLALGGASTGELFF.

This clonotype was seen a handful of times. The chain carries TRBV20-1 and TRBJ1-2; maybe TRBD1 (5 bases). V was pared by 3 bases and J by 3 bases, with 8 bases between. The CDR3 runs 12 residues. Looked up from germline, CDR1 is DFQATT and CDR2 is SNEGSKA (reference sequence). CDR3 nucleotides: TGCAGTGCTAGGTCGGGGGACTATGGCTACACCTTC. Translation gives CSARSGDYGYTF.

Only a few counts were recorded for this clonotype. The chain uses TRBV12-3 or TRBV12-4 and TRBJ1-2; weak D call: TRBD1 (6 bases). Trimming left V 5 bases short and J 5 bases short, with 18 bases between. The CDR3 covers 15 residues. This chain's CDR3 is CASSPWTVGGYGYTF. The CDR3 DNA sequence: TGTGCCAGCAGTCCCTGGACAGTTGGGGGGTATGGCTACACCTTC.

The chain employs TRBV25-1 and TRBJ2-1; D possibly corresponds to TRBD1 (5 bases). The CDR3 runs to 13 residues. The V end lost 3 bases, the J end lost 8 bases, and 11 bases lay between the germline ends. Germline lookup yields CDR1 MGHDK and CDR2 SYGVNS. Here the CDR3 reads CASSDRVWDEQFF. DNA for the CDR3: TGTGCCAGCAGTGACAGGGTTTGGGATGAGCAGTTCTTC.